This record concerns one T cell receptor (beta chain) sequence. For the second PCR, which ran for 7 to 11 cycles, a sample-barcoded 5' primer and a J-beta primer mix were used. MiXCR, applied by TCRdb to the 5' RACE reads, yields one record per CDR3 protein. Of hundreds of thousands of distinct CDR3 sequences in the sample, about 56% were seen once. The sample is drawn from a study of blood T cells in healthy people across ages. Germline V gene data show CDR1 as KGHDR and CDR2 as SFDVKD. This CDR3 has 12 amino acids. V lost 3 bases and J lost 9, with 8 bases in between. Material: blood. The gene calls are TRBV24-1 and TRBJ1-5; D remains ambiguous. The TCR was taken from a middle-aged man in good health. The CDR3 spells CATSDALRPQHF. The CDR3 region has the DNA TGTGCCACCAGTGATGCCTTGCGGCCCCAGCATTTT.